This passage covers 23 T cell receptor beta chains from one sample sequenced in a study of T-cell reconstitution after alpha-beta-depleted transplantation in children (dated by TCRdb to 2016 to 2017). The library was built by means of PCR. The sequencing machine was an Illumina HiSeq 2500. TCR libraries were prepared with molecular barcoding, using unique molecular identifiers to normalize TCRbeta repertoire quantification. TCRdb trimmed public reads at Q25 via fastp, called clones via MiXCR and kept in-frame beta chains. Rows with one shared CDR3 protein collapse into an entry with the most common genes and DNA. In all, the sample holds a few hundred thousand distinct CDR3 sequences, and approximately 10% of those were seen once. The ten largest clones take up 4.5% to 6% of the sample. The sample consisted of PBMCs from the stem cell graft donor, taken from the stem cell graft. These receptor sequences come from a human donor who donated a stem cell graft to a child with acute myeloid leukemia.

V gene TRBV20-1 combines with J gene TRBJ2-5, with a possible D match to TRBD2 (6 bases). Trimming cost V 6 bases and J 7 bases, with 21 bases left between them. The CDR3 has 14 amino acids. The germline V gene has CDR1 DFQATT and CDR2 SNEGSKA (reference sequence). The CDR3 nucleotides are TGCAGTGCCCCGCCGGGTGGCCTCGGGGGGACCCAGTACTTC. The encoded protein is CSAPPGGLGGTQYF.

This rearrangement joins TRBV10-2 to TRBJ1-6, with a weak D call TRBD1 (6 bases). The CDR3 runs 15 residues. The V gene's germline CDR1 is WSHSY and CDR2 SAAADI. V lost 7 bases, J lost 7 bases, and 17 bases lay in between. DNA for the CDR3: TGCGCCAGCAAAAAGGACAGCAGGGAGAATTCACCCCTCCACTTT. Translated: CASKKDSRENSPLHF.

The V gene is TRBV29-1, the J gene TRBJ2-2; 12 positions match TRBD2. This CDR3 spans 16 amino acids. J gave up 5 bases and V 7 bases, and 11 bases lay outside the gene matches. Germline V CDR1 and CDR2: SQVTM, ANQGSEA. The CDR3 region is CSAARLAGASTGELFF. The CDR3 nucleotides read TGCAGCGCCGCCCGACTAGCGGGAGCGTCTACCGGGGAGCTGTTTTTT.

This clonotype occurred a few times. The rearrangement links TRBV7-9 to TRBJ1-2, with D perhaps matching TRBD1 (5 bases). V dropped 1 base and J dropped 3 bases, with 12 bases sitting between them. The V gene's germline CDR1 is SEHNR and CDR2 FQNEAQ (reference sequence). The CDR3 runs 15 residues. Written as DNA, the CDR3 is TGTGCCAGCAGCTTAGATTCAGGGATGGACTATGGCTACACCTTC. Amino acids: CASSLDSGMDYGYTF.

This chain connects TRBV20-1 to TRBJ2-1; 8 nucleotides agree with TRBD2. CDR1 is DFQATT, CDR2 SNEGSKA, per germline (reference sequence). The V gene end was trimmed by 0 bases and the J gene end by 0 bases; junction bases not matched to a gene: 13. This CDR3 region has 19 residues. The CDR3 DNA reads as TGCAGTGCTAGAGATTCCGAGCGGGAGACCCTAAGCTCCTACAATGAGCAGTTCTTC. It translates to CSARDSERETLSSYNEQFF.

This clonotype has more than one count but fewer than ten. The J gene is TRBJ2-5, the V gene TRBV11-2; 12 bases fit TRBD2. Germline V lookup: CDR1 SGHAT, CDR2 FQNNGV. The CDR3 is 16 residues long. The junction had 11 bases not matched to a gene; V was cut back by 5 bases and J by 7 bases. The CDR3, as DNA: TGTGCCAGCAGCCCCCCCCCGCTAGCGGGAGGGGGGACCCAGTACTTC. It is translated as CASSPPPLAGGGTQYF.

The CDR3 DNA reads TGTGCCAGCAGTTACTCTAGGGACAGGGGCGCACATGGCTACACCTTC. Translating it yields CASSYSRDRGAHGYTF. The rearrangement links TRBV6-5 to TRBJ1-2; 10 bases line up with TRBD1. The CDR3 runs to 16 residues. With V trimmed by 0 bases and J by 6 bases, 7 bases remained unmatched. Germline-derived CDR1 and CDR2 are MNHEY and SVGAGI.

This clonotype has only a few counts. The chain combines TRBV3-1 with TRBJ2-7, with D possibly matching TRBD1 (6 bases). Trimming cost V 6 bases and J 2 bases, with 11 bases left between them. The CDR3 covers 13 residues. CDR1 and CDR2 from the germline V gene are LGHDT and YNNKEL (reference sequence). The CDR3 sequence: CASSRGQTYEQYV. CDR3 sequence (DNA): TGTGCCAGCAGTCGTGGACAGACCTACGAGCAGTACGTC.

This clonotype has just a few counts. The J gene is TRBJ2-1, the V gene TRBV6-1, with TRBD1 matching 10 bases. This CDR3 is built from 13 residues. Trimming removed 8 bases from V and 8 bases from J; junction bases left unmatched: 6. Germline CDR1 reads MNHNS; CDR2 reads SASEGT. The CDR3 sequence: CASRDRGIDEQFF. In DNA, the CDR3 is TGTGCCAGCCGGGACAGGGGTATAGATGAGCAGTTCTTC.

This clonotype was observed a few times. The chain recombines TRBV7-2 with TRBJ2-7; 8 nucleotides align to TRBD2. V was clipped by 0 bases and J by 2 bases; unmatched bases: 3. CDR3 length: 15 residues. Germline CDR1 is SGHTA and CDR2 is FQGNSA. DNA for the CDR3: TGTGCCAGCAGCTTAGCCCCGGGACTAGCCTACGAGCAGTACTTC. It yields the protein CASSLAPGLAYEQYF.

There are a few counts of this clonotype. CDR3 bases: TGTGCCAGCAGCTCCCGGGGGGAAAACACTGAAGCTTTCTTT. As protein: CASSSRGENTEAFF. This chain uses TRBV7-9 with TRBJ1-1, with a tentative D call TRBD1 (5 bases). CDR3 length: 14 amino acids. Germline V gene lookup returns CDR1 SEHNR and CDR2 FQNEAQ (reference sequence). The V gene lost 4 bases and the J gene lost 2 bases, with 11 bases spanning the gap.

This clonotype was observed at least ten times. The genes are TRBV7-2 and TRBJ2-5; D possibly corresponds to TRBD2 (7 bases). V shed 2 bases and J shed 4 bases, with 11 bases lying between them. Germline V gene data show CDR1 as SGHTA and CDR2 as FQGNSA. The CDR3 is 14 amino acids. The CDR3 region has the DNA TGTGCCAGCAGCTTAAGAGGGGGGGGAGAGACCCAGTACTTC. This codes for CASSLRGGGETQYF.

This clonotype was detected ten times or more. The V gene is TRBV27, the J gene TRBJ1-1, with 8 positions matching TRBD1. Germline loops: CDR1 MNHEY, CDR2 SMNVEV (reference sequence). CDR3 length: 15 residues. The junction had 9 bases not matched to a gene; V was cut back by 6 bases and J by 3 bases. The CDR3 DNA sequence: TGTGCCAGCAGCCGCCCAGGGGGCTCCTACACTGAAGCTTTCTTT. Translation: CASSRPGGSYTEAFF.

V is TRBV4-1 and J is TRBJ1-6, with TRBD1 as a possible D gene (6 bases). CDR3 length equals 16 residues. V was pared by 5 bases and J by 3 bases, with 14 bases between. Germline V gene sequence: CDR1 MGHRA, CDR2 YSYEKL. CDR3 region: CASSGTGFGYNSPLHF. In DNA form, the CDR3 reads TGCGCCAGCAGCGGTACAGGGTTCGGCTATAATTCACCCCTCCACTTT.

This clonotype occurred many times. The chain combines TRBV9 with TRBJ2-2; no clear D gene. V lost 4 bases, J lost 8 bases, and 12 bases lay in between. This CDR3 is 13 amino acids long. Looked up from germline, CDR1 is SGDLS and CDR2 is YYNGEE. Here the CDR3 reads CASSIWGSGELFF. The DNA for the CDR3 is TGTGCCAGCAGCATATGGGGTTCTGGGGAGCTGTTTTTT. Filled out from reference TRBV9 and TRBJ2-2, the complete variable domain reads DSGVTQTPKHLITATGQRVTLRCSPRSGDLSVYWYQQSLDQGLQFLIQYYNGEERAKGNILERFSAQQFPDLHSELNLSSLELGDSALYFCASSIWGSGELFFGEGSRLTVL.

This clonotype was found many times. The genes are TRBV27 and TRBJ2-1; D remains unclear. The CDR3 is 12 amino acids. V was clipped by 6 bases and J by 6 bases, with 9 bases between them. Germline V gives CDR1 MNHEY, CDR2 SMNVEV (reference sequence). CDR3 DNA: TGTGCCAGCAGCCGGAACCTCAATGAGCAGTTCTTC. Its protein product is CASSRNLNEQFF.

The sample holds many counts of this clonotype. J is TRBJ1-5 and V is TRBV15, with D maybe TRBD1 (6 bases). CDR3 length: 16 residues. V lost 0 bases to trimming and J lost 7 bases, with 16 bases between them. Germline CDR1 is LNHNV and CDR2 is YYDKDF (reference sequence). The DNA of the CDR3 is TGTGCCACCAGCAGAGATCAGGGGACATTCGGGCAGCCCCAGCATTTT. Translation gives CATSRDQGTFGQPQHF.

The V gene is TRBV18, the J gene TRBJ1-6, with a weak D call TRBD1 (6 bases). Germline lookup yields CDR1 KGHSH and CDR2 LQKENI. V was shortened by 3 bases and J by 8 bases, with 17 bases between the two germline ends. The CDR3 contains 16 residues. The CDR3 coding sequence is TGTGCCAGCTCACCTCAGGGGCACGGAGGGTATTCACCCCTCCACTTT. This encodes CASSPQGHGGYSPLHF.

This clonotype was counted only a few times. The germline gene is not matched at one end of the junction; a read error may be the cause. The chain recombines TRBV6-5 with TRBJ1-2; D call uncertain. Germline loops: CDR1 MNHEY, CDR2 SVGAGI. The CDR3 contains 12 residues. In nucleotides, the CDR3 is TGTGCCAGCAGTTACCCGCGAGGATCAGTTTTCTTC. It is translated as CASSYPRGSVFF.

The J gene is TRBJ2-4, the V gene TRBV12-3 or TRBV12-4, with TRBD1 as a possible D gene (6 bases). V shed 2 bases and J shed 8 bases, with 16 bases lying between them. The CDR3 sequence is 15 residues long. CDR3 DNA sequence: TGTGCCAGCAGTTTAACGGGCTCCCAGGGGCACATTCAGTACTTC. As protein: CASSLTGSQGHIQYF.

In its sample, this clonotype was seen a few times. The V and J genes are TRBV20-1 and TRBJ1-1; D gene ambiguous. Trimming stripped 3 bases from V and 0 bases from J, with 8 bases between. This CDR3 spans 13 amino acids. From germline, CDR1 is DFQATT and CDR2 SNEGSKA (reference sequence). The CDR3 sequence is CSASPSLNTEAFF. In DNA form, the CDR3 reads TGCAGTGCTAGTCCCAGCTTGAACACTGAAGCTTTCTTT.

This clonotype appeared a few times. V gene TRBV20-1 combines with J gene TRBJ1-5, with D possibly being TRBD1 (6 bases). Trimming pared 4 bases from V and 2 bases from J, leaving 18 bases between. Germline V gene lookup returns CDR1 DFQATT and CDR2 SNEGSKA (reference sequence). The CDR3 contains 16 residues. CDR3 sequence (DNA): TGCAGTGCTATACCCACAGGGTATGGGGGCAATCAGCCCCAGCATTTT. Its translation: CSAIPTGYGGNQPQHF.

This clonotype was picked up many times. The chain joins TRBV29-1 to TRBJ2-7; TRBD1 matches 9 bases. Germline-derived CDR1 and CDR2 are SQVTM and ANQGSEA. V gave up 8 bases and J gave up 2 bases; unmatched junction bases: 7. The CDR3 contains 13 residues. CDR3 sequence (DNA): TGCAGCACCCGGACAGGGGAAACCTACGAGCAGTACTTC. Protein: CSTRTGETYEQYF.